These T cell receptor beta chains were read from a single sample in a study of blood T cell repertoires in COVID-19. Assay: immunoSEQ multiplex PCR; the TCRdb copy retains only in-frame clones and omits some. The repertoire holds approximately 280,000 clones, with over 85% as singletons. Sample: PBMCs or T cells enriched from blood (not recorded which). These receptors were collected from a woman aged 55-69 years who had recovered from COVID-19. Each CDR3 is given with its conserved first and last residue. D genes are given only for firm matches. Where a row states a size, it is once, few, many or the class of an expanded clone; other rows omit it.

TRBD1 | TRBJ1-1 | TRBV27 | . | CASSTRTGRFAEAFF | TGTGCCAGCAGTACACGGACAGGGCGGTTCGCTGAAGCTTTCTTT
TRBD2 | TRBJ2-1 | TRBV13 | . | CASSTSGGAAYTEQFF | TGTGCCAGCAGCACGAGCGGGGGGGCCGCCTACACTGAGCAGTTCTTC
TRBD1 | TRBJ2-7 | TRBV7-8 | . | CASSPGQGSSYEQYF | TGTGCCAGCAGCCCGGGACAGGGGAGCTCCTACGAGCAGTACTTC
. | TRBJ1-3 | TRBV7-6 | few | CASSFISGNTIYF | TGTGCCAGCAGCTTTATCTCTGGAAACACCATATATTTT
. | TRBJ2-7 | TRBV7-8 | . | CASSPRTYEQYF | TGTGCCAGCAGCCCTAGAACCTACGAGCAGTACTTC
TRBD1 | TRBJ1-2 | TRBV28 | . | CASTQPGQGLGYTF | TGTGCCAGCACCCAGCCGGGACAGGGGTTGGGCTACACCTTC
TRBD2 | TRBJ2-1 | TRBV19 | . | CASSILAGGGNEQFF | TGTGCCAGTAGTATCCTAGCGGGAGGGGGGAATGAGCAGTTCTTC
TRBD2 | TRBJ2-1 | TRBV9 | . | CASSFGLAGGYNEQFF | TGTGCCAGCAGCTTCGGACTAGCGGGAGGATACAATGAGCAGTTCTTC
. | TRBJ1-2 | TRBV3-1/TRBV3-2 | . | CASSQEGAGGYGYTF | TGTGCCAGCAGCCAAGAGGGGGCGGGCGGCTATGGCTACACCTTC
TRBD1 | TRBJ1-4 | TRBV15 | . | CATSRSGTDINEKLFF | TGTGCCACCAGCAGGTCCGGGACAGATATTAATGAAAAACTGTTTTTT
. | TRBJ2-7 | TRBV30 | . | CAWSGLSEQYF | TGTGCCTGGAGTGGTCTATCCGAGCAGTACTTC
. | TRBJ1-5 | TRBV27 | . | CASSLMGVGNQPQHF | TGTGCCAGCAGTTTAATGGGAGTTGGGAATCAGCCCCAGCATTTT
. | TRBJ1-1 | TRBV27 | . | CASSPGLNLPSTEAFF | TGTGCCAGCAGTCCAGGTCTAAATCTCCCGAGCACTGAAGCTTTCTTT
. | TRBJ1-4 | TRBV27 | . | CASSLFQGGVKLFF | TGTGCCAGCAGTTTATTCCAGGGCGGAGTAAAACTGTTTTTT
. | TRBJ2-7 | TRBV5-4 | . | CASSLRGEQYF | TGTGCCAGCAGCTTGCGAGGCGAGCAGTACTTC
. | TRBJ1-3 | TRBV11-2 | . | CASSLQYSGNTIYF | TGTGCCAGCAGCTTACAGTACTCTGGAAACACCATATATTTT
TRBD1 | TRBJ1-3 | TRBV7-9 | . | CASSFRTGGAGNTIYF | TGTGCCAGCAGCTTTCGGACAGGGGGCGCTGGAAACACCATATATTTT
. | TRBJ1-4 | TRBV7-8 | . | CASSLGGYNEKLFF | TGTGCCAGCAGCTTGGGGGGATATAATGAAAAACTGTTTTTT
. | TRBJ2-5 | TRBV4-2 | once | CASSQGTDNQETQYF | TGTGCCAGCAGCCAAGGGACAGACAACCAAGAGACCCAGTACTTC
TRBD1 | TRBJ1-1 | TRBV10-3 | . | CAIINGQAGEAFF | TGTGCCATCATTAATGGACAGGCAGGTGAAGCTTTCTTT
TRBD1 | TRBJ1-5 | TRBV7-9 | . | CASSWTGSNQPQHF | TGTGCCAGCAGCTGGACAGGGAGCAATCAGCCCCAGCATTTT
TRBD2 | TRBJ2-1 | TRBV3-1/TRBV3-2 | . | CASSQVTGTSGRGSYNEQFF | TGTGCCAGCAGCCAAGTGACCGGGACTAGCGGGAGAGGATCCTACAATGAGCAGTTCTTC
. | TRBJ2-7 | TRBV4-1 | . | CASSQDPESFYEQYF | TGCGCCAGCAGCCAAGATCCGGAGAGTTTCTACGAGCAGTACTTC
. | TRBJ1-1 | TRBV18 | . | CASSPPMNTEAFF | TGTGCCAGCTCACCACCTATGAACACTGAAGCTTTCTTT
. | TRBJ1-5 | TRBV30 | . | CAWNSKGGNQPQHF | TGTGCCTGGAACAGCAAGGGGGGCAATCAGCCCCAGCATTTT
. | TRBJ1-5 | TRBV10-1 | once | CASRAPEVQPQHF | TGCGCCAGCAGAGCCCCTGAAGTTCAGCCCCAGCATTTT
TRBD2 | TRBJ2-4 | TRBV28 | once | CASSSGLAGGTLNIQYF | TGTGCCAGCAGTTCGGGACTAGCGGGAGGTACCCTAAACATTCAGTACTTC
TRBD2 | TRBJ2-3 | TRBV6-6 | few | CASSPVSGRAGTDTQYF | TGTGCCAGCAGTCCCGTTAGCGGGAGGGCCGGCACAGATACGCAGTATTTT
TRBD2 | TRBJ2-7 | TRBV2 | . | CASTLNGRTYEQYF | TGTGCCAGCACCCTTAACGGGAGGACCTACGAGCAGTACTTC
. | TRBJ1-5 | TRBV7-9 | . | CASSTLNVPLGPQHF | TGTGCCAGCAGCACCCTCAATGTGCCGCTAGGGCCCCAGCATTTT
TRBD1 | TRBJ1-3 | TRBV28 | . | CARQNRGPGNTIYF | TGTGCCAGACAAAACAGGGGGCCTGGAAACACCATATATTTT
TRBD1 | TRBJ2-7 | TRBV18 | . | CASSSGQGGDEQYF | TGTGCCAGCTCATCGGGACAGGGGGGCGACGAGCAGTACTTC
. | TRBJ1-2 | TRBV5-1 | . | CASSLVQGEGYTF | TGCGCCAGCAGCTTGGTACAGGGAGAGGGCTACACCTTC
. | TRBJ2-7 | TRBV5-4 | . | CASSPRGGVHYEQYF | TGTGCCAGCAGCCCCAGGGGAGGGGTCCACTACGAGCAGTACTTC
. | TRBJ2-7 | TRBV18 | . | CASSPPGASGYEQYF | TGTGCCAGCTCACCACCGGGGGCTAGCGGCTACGAGCAGTACTTC
. | TRBJ1-1 | TRBV5-1 | . | CASSYPGKTEAFF | TGCGCCAGCAGCTACCCAGGAAAGACTGAAGCTTTCTTT